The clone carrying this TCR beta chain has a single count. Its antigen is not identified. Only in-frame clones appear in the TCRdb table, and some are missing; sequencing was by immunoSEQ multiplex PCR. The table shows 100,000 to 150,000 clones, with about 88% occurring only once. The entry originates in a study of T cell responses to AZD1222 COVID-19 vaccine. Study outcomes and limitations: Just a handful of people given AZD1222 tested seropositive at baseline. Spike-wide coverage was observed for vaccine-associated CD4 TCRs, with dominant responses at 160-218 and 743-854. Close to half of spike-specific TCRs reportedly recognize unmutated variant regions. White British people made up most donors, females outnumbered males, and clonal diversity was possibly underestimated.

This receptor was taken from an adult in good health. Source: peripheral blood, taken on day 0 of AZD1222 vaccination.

The CDR3 loop is CASSGGTGTSGNTIYF. CDR3 DNA sequence: TGTGCCAGCAGCGGTGGGACAGGGACCTCTGGAAACACCATATATTTT. The gene calls are TRBV9 and TRBJ1-3; 9 nucleotides line up with TRBD1. Trimming removed 3 bases from V and 0 bases from J; junction bases left unmatched: 4. This CDR3 is built from 16 residues. Germline assignment: CDR1 SGDLS and CDR2 YYNGEE. Supplemented by reference TRBV9 and TRBJ1-3, the full variable domain reads DSGVTQTPKHLITATGQRVTLRCSPRSGDLSVYWYQQSLDQGLQFLIQYYNGEERAKGNILERFSAQQFPDLHSELNLSSLELGDSALYFCASSGGTGTSGNTIYFGEGSWLTVV.